This record looks at one T cell receptor beta chain sequence and its context. These data come from a study of blood T cells in healthy people across ages. CDR3 size: 13 residues. Trimming pared 4 bases from V and 5 bases from J, leaving 11 bases between. From germline, CDR1 is SQVTM and CDR2 ANQGSEA. Alongside a J-beta primer mix, a sample-barcoded 5' primer served in a second PCR lasting about 7 to 11 cycles. Every cDNA molecule bore a tag from a template-switch adaptor containing 12 random nucleotides. TCRdb analysed the 5' RACE reads with MiXCR anew, one entry per CDR3 protein. Counted here are about 970,000 distinct CDR3 sequences, just over 50% occurring once; the ten biggest clones make up 20% to 25%.

This sequence joins TRBV29-1 and TRBJ1-4; D gene ambiguous. Sequencing input: blood. The sequence came from an older woman in good health. Here the CDR3 DNA reads TGCAGCGTTGGGCCAGCCGGAAATGAAAAACTGTTTTTT. Its protein product is CSVGPAGNEKLFF.